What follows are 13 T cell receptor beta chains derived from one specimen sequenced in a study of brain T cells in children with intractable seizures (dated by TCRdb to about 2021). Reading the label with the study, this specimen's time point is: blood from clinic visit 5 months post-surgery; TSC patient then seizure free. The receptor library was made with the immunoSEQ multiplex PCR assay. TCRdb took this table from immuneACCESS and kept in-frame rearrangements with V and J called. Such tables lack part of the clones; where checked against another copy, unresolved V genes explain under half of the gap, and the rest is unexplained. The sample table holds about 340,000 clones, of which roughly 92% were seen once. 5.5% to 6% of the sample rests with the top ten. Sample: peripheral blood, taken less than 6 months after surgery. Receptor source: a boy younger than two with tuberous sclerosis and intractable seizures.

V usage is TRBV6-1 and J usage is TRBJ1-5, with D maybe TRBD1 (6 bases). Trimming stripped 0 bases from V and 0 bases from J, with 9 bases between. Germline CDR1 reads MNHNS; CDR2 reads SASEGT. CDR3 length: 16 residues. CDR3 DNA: TGTGCCAGCAGTGAAGCTGGAGGGGGTAGCAATCAGCCCCAGCATTTT. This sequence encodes CASSEAGGGSNQPQHF.

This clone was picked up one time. The CDR3 region is CASSSLDRGGHQPQHF. CDR3 DNA sequence: TGTGCCAGCAGTTCCCTGGACAGGGGAGGACATCAGCCCCAGCATTTT. The V call is TRBV28, the J call TRBJ1-5, with 9 bases lining up with TRBD1. V was clipped by 4 bases and J by 5 bases; unmatched bases: 9. Per germline, CDR1 MDHEN and CDR2 SYDVKM. CDR3 size: 16 residues. Full variable domain (outside the CDR3, taken from reference TRBV28 and TRBJ1-5): DVKVTQSSRYLVKRTGEKVFLECVQDMDHENMFWYRQDPGLGLRLIYFSYDVKMKEKGDIPEGYSVSREKKERFSLILESASTNQTSMYLCASSSLDRGGHQPQHFGDGTRLSIL.

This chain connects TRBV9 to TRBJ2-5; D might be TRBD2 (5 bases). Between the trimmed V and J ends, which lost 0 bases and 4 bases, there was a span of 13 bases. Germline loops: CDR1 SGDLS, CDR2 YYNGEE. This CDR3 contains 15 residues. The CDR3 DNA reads TGTGCCAGCAGCGTAGAAGGGTCTAGCTTAGAGACCCAGTACTTC. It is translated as CASSVEGSSLETQYF.

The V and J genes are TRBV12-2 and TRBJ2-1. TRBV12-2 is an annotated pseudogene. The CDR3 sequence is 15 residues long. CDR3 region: CAGWRVSSSYNEQFF. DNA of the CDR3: TGTGCAGGTTGGCGTGTCTCCAGCTCCTACAATGAGCAGTTCTTC.

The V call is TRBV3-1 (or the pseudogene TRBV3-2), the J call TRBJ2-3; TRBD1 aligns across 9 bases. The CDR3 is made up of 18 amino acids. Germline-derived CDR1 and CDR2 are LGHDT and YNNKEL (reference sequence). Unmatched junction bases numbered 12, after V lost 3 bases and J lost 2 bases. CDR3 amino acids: CASSQGRDRVLFTDTQYF. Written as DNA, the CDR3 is TGTGCCAGCAGCCAGGGGAGGGACAGGGTTTTATTCACAGATACGCAGTATTTT.

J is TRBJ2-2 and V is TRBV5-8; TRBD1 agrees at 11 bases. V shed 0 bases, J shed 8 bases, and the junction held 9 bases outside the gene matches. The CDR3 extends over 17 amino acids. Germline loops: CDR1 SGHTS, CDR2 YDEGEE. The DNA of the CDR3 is TGTGCCAGCAGCTTGGAGACTTGGACAGGGGGCGAGGGGGAGCTGTTTTTT. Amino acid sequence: CASSLETWTGGEGELFF.

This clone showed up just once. CDR3 sequence (DNA): TGTGCCTGGAGTGCGCTATTAAGGCCCGGGGGCGGGGGCTACACCTTC. This codes for CAWSALLRPGGGGYTF. The chain carries TRBV30 and TRBJ1-2; D perhaps matches TRBD1 (6 bases). The germline V gene encodes CDR1 GTSNPN and CDR2 SVGIG (reference sequence). This CDR3 contains 16 residues. V was cut by 1 base and J by 8 bases, with 23 bases left in between.

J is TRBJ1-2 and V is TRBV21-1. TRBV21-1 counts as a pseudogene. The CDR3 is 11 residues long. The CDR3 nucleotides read TGTGCCAGCAGCACCCTCTATGGCTACACCTTC. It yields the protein CASSTLYGYTF.

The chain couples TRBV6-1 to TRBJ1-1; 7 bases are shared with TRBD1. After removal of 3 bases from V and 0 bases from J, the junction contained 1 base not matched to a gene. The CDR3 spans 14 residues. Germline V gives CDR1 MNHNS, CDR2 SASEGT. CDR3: CASSEGQMNTEAFF. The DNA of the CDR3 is TGTGCCAGCAGTGAGGGACAGATGAACACTGAAGCTTTCTTT.

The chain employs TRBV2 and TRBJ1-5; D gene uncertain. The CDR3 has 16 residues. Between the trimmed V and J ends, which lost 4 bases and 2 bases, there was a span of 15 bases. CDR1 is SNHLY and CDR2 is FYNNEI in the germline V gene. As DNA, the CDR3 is TGTGCCAGCAGTGTTCACAGAGGTTGGGGCAATCAGCCCCAGCATTTT. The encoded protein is CASSVHRGWGNQPQHF.

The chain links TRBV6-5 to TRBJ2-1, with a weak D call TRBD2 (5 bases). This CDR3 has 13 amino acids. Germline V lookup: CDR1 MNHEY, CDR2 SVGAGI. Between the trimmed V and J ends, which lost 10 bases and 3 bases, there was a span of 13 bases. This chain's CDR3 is CATLAAYYNEQFF. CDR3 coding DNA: TGTGCCACCCTAGCAGCGTACTACAATGAGCAGTTCTTC.

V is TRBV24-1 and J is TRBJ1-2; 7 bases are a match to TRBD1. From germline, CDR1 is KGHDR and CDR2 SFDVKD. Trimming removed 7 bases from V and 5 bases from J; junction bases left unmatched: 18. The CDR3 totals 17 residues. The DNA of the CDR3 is TGTGCCACCAGAAGGGGGACAGCCGATCACATAGTTTATGGCTACACCTTC. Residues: CATRRGTADHIVYGYTF.

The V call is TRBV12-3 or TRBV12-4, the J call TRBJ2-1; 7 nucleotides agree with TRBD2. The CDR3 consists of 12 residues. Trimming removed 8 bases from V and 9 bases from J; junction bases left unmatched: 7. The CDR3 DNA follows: TGTGCCAGCCATGGGCCGGGGGGTGAGCAGTTCTTC. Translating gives CASHGPGGEQFF.